The rows below give T cell receptor beta chains drawn from one sample of a study of shared clonotypes between healthy human individuals. Assay: immunoSEQ multiplex PCR; the TCRdb copy retains only in-frame clones and omits some. The sample holds 1.5 million to 2.5 million clones, 85% to 95% seen once. The specimen sequenced was naive CD8+ T cells sorted from blood. The origin of the receptors is a man aged 18 to 29 in good health. Both conserved end residues are part of each CDR3. A D gene is named only where the DNA matches it firmly. Size is omitted from some rows. Given values are once, few, many or a class for expanded clones.

abundance: -; d_gene: TRBD1; v_gene: TRBV4-1; j_gene: TRBJ2-7; CDR3aa: CASSHDSRGRREQYF; CDR3nt: TGCGCCAGCAGCCATGATTCCAGGGGGCGGAGGGAGCAGTACTTC
abundance: -; d_gene: -; v_gene: TRBV5-6; j_gene: TRBJ2-7; CDR3aa: CASQDDSYEQYF; CDR3nt: TGTGCCAGCCAGGACGACTCCTACGAGCAGTACTTC
abundance: -; d_gene: -; v_gene: TRBV7-6; j_gene: TRBJ2-7; CDR3aa: CASSSRDGTSSYEQYF; CDR3nt: TGTGCCAGCAGCTCACGGGACGGGACATCTTCCTACGAGCAGTACTTC
abundance: -; d_gene: -; v_gene: TRBV4-1; j_gene: TRBJ2-5; CDR3aa: CASSQGEEEAQYF; CDR3nt: TGCGCCAGCAGCCAAGGGGAGGAAGAGGCCCAGTACTTC
abundance: -; d_gene: -; v_gene: TRBV5-4; j_gene: TRBJ2-7; CDR3aa: CASRPVDSDEQYF; CDR3nt: TGTGCCAGCAGACCCGTTGACTCCGACGAGCAGTACTTC
abundance: -; d_gene: -; v_gene: TRBV5-6; j_gene: TRBJ2-7; CDR3aa: CASSDRFSYEQYF; CDR3nt: TGTGCCAGCAGTGATCGGTTCTCCTACGAGCAGTACTTC
abundance: -; d_gene: -; v_gene: TRBV7-9; j_gene: TRBJ2-4; CDR3aa: CASSPPRGKNIQYF; CDR3nt: TGTGCCAGCAGCCCACCCCGGGGCAAAAACATTCAGTACTTC
abundance: -; d_gene: TRBD1; v_gene: TRBV29-1; j_gene: TRBJ1-2; CDR3aa: CSVHGTETKYYGYTF; CDR3nt: TGCAGCGTCCATGGGACAGAGACAAAATACTATGGCTACACCTTC
abundance: -; d_gene: TRBD1; v_gene: TRBV28; j_gene: TRBJ1-5; CDR3aa: CASSSRDRAPNQPQHF; CDR3nt: TGTGCCAGCAGTTCCCGGGACAGGGCCCCAAATCAGCCCCAGCATTTT
abundance: -; d_gene: -; v_gene: TRBV11-2; j_gene: TRBJ1-1; CDR3aa: CASSLFGPNTEAFF; CDR3nt: TGTGCCAGCAGCTTGTTTGGCCCGAACACTGAAGCTTTCTTT
abundance: -; d_gene: -; v_gene: TRBV6-6; j_gene: TRBJ1-1; CDR3aa: CASSPILNTEAFF; CDR3nt: TGTGCCAGCAGTCCCATCCTGAACACTGAAGCTTTCTTT
abundance: -; d_gene: TRBD2; v_gene: TRBV4-1; j_gene: TRBJ2-5; CDR3aa: CASSQGLAGGQETQYF; CDR3nt: TGCGCCAGCAGCCAAGGGTTAGCGGGGGGGCAAGAGACCCAGTACTTC
abundance: -; d_gene: -; v_gene: TRBV27; j_gene: TRBJ2-5; CDR3aa: CASSNKYWGDRFSGRETQYF; CDR3nt: TGTGCCAGCAGCAACAAATATTGGGGAGACAGGTTCAGCGGGCGAGAGACCCAGTACTTC
abundance: few; d_gene: -; v_gene: TRBV5-6; j_gene: TRBJ2-7; CDR3aa: CASSLGDTYEQYF; CDR3nt: TGTGCCAGCAGCTTGGGGGACACCTACGAGCAGTACTTC
abundance: -; d_gene: TRBD1; v_gene: TRBV6-1; j_gene: TRBJ1-2; CDR3aa: CATPGQYYGYTF; CDR3nt: TGTGCCACTCCGGGACAGTACTATGGCTACACCTTC
abundance: -; d_gene: -; v_gene: TRBV2; j_gene: TRBJ1-2; CDR3aa: CASSDYGANYGYTF; CDR3nt: TGTGCCAGCAGTGATTACGGAGCTAACTATGGCTACACCTTC
abundance: -; d_gene: TRBD1; v_gene: TRBV6-1; j_gene: TRBJ2-5; CDR3aa: CASSAWDSQETQYF; CDR3nt: TGTGCCAGCAGTGCGTGGGACAGCCAAGAGACCCAGTACTTC
abundance: -; d_gene: TRBD2; v_gene: TRBV13; j_gene: TRBJ2-3; CDR3aa: CASSTRLAGAEDTQYF; CDR3nt: TGTGCCAGCAGCACCCGACTAGCGGGAGCGGAGGATACGCAGTATTTT
abundance: -; d_gene: TRBD2; v_gene: TRBV5-4; j_gene: TRBJ2-7; CDR3aa: CASSLGLAGDEQYF; CDR3nt: TGTGCCAGCAGCCTCGGACTAGCGGGAGACGAGCAGTACTTC
abundance: -; d_gene: TRBD2; v_gene: TRBV7-8; j_gene: TRBJ2-5; CDR3aa: CASSSRLAGLQETQYF; CDR3nt: TGTGCCAGCAGCTCCCGACTAGCGGGCCTCCAAGAGACCCAGTACTTC
abundance: -; d_gene: TRBD1; v_gene: TRBV5-6; j_gene: TRBJ2-1; CDR3aa: CASSTGTGFHNEQFF; CDR3nt: TGTGCCAGCAGCACCGGGACAGGTTTCCACAATGAGCAGTTCTTC
abundance: -; d_gene: TRBD2; v_gene: TRBV30; j_gene: TRBJ2-3; CDR3aa: CAWSGSAGGPLDTQYF; CDR3nt: TGTGCCTGGAGTGGGTCAGCGGGGGGGCCCTTAGATACGCAGTATTTT
abundance: -; d_gene: TRBD1; v_gene: TRBV7-8; j_gene: TRBJ2-7; CDR3aa: CASSTGQGQTYEQYF; CDR3nt: TGTGCCAGCAGCACCGGACAGGGGCAGACCTACGAGCAGTACTTC
abundance: -; d_gene: -; v_gene: TRBV27; j_gene: TRBJ2-3; CDR3aa: CASSFRDTDTQYF; CDR3nt: TGTGCCAGCAGTTTCAGAGACACAGATACGCAGTATTTT
abundance: -; d_gene: TRBD1; v_gene: TRBV28; j_gene: TRBJ2-1; CDR3aa: CASSYRGSYNEQFF; CDR3nt: TGTGCCAGCAGTTACAGGGGCTCCTACAATGAGCAGTTCTTC
abundance: -; d_gene: TRBD1; v_gene: TRBV28; j_gene: TRBJ1-1; CDR3aa: CASTAFTGVYTEAFF; CDR3nt: TGTGCCAGCACCGCATTTACAGGGGTTTACACTGAAGCTTTCTTT
abundance: -; d_gene: -; v_gene: TRBV28; j_gene: TRBJ1-4; CDR3aa: CASSLPDSNEKLFF; CDR3nt: TGTGCCAGCAGTTTGCCGGATTCTAATGAAAAACTGTTTTTT
abundance: -; d_gene: TRBD2; v_gene: TRBV4-3; j_gene: TRBJ2-5; CDR3aa: CASSPTRGREGRRQETQYF; CDR3nt: TGCGCCAGCAGCCCCACGCGGGGGCGGGAGGGTCGGCGACAAGAGACCCAGTACTTC
abundance: once; d_gene: -; v_gene: TRBV6-1; j_gene: TRBJ1-1; CDR3aa: CASSGPLQIYTEAFF; CDR3nt: TGTGCCAGCAGCGGACCTTTACAGATATACACTGAAGCTTTCTTT
abundance: -; d_gene: TRBD1; v_gene: TRBV4-1; j_gene: TRBJ1-2; CDR3aa: CARTGQGHGYTF; CDR3nt: TGCGCCAGGACCGGACAGGGACACGGCTACACCTTC
abundance: -; d_gene: TRBD1; v_gene: TRBV6-6; j_gene: TRBJ1-4; CDR3aa: CASSQTGVVEKLFF; CDR3nt: TGTGCCAGCAGCCAGACAGGGGTAGTAGAAAAACTGTTTTTT
abundance: -; d_gene: TRBD2; v_gene: TRBV7-2; j_gene: TRBJ2-3; CDR3aa: CASSPTSGGADTQYF; CDR3nt: TGTGCCAGCAGTCCCACTAGCGGGGGGGCCGATACGCAGTATTTT
abundance: -; d_gene: TRBD2; v_gene: TRBV12-5; j_gene: TRBJ2-7; CDR3aa: CASGLLAGEGEQYF; CDR3nt: TGTGCTAGTGGTTTGCTAGCGGGAGAAGGCGAGCAGTACTTC
abundance: -; d_gene: -; v_gene: TRBV11-2; j_gene: TRBJ2-7; CDR3aa: CASSSLGGEQYF; CDR3nt: TGTGCCAGCAGCTCATTAGGGGGCGAGCAGTACTTC
abundance: -; d_gene: TRBD2; v_gene: TRBV4-1; j_gene: TRBJ2-7; CDR3aa: CASSFLAGAYEQYF; CDR3nt: TGCGCCAGCAGCTTCCTAGCGGGGGCCTACGAGCAGTACTTC
abundance: -; d_gene: TRBD1; v_gene: TRBV6-1; j_gene: TRBJ1-2; CDR3aa: CASSEDRASYTF; CDR3nt: TGTGCCAGCAGTGAGGACAGGGCCAGCTACACCTTC
abundance: once; d_gene: TRBD2; v_gene: TRBV7-9; j_gene: TRBJ2-1; CDR3aa: CASSHRGRIEQFF; CDR3nt: TGTGCCAGCAGCCATCGCGGGAGGATTGAGCAGTTCTTC
abundance: -; d_gene: TRBD1; v_gene: TRBV2; j_gene: TRBJ1-5; CDR3aa: CASSTDRVSNQPQHF; CDR3nt: TGTGCCAGCAGTACCGACAGGGTTAGCAATCAGCCCCAGCATTTT
abundance: -; d_gene: -; v_gene: TRBV5-6; j_gene: TRBJ2-1; CDR3aa: CASSFGGGATYNEQFF; CDR3nt: TGTGCCAGCAGCTTTGGTGGCGGGGCTACATACAATGAGCAGTTCTTC
abundance: -; d_gene: -; v_gene: TRBV10-1; j_gene: TRBJ1-4; CDR3aa: CASSDGGTVEKLFF; CDR3nt: TGCGCCAGCAGTGATGGGGGAACCGTCGAAAAACTGTTTTTT
abundance: -; d_gene: TRBD2; v_gene: TRBV11-2; j_gene: TRBJ2-1; CDR3aa: CASSLLGRGLAVNEQFF; CDR3nt: TGTGCCAGCAGCTTACTCGGGAGGGGTCTGGCCGTCAATGAGCAGTTCTTC
abundance: -; d_gene: -; v_gene: TRBV14; j_gene: TRBJ2-7; CDR3aa: CASSVGRYYEQYF; CDR3nt: TGTGCCAGCAGCGTGGGACGGTACTACGAGCAGTACTTC
abundance: -; d_gene: -; v_gene: TRBV6-5; j_gene: TRBJ1-6; CDR3aa: CASSFGTSSYNSPLHF; CDR3nt: TGTGCCAGCAGTTTTGGTACGAGCTCCTATAATTCACCCCTCCACTTT
abundance: -; d_gene: -; v_gene: TRBV6-5; j_gene: TRBJ2-1; CDR3aa: CASSYGAHGNEQFF; CDR3nt: TGTGCCAGCAGTTACGGGGCACACGGTAATGAGCAGTTCTTC
abundance: -; d_gene: -; v_gene: TRBV2; j_gene: TRBJ1-1; CDR3aa: CASSEPGSF; CDR3nt: TGTGCCAGCAGTGAACCAGGGAGCTTT
abundance: -; d_gene: -; v_gene: TRBV5-1; j_gene: TRBJ2-1; CDR3aa: CASSLILYSSYNEQFF; CDR3nt: TGCGCCAGCAGCTTGATTCTATACAGCTCCTACAATGAGCAGTTCTTC
abundance: -; d_gene: TRBD1; v_gene: TRBV6-1; j_gene: TRBJ1-1; CDR3aa: CAIRTGMNTEAFF; CDR3nt: TGTGCCATCAGGACAGGAATGAACACTGAAGCTTTCTTT
abundance: once; d_gene: TRBD1; v_gene: TRBV27; j_gene: TRBJ2-5; CDR3aa: CASSFTGGGGTQYF; CDR3nt: TGTGCCAGCAGTTTCACAGGGGGCGGGGGGACCCAGTACTTC
abundance: -; d_gene: -; v_gene: TRBV12-5; j_gene: TRBJ2-7; CDR3aa: CASGLVTDHEQYF; CDR3nt: TGTGCTAGTGGTTTGGTAACAGACCACGAGCAGTACTTC
abundance: -; d_gene: -; v_gene: TRBV5-6; j_gene: TRBJ2-7; CDR3aa: CASSWSPEGEQYF; CDR3nt: TGTGCCAGCAGCTGGTCCCCGGAAGGCGAGCAGTACTTC
abundance: -; d_gene: -; v_gene: TRBV4-1; j_gene: TRBJ2-7; CDR3aa: CASSQVSPGTYEQYF; CDR3nt: TGCGCCAGCAGCCAAGTTTCCCCCGGGACCTACGAGCAGTACTTC
abundance: -; d_gene: -; v_gene: TRBV7-2; j_gene: TRBJ2-2; CDR3aa: CASSPDINGELFF; CDR3nt: TGTGCCAGCAGCCCAGACATCAACGGGGAGCTGTTTTTT
abundance: -; d_gene: -; v_gene: TRBV11-2; j_gene: TRBJ2-7; CDR3aa: CASSLGAGRYEQYF; CDR3nt: TGTGCCAGCAGCTTAGGGGCGGGGAGATACGAGCAGTACTTC
abundance: -; d_gene: -; v_gene: TRBV7-2; j_gene: TRBJ1-2; CDR3aa: CAAWSGSSNGYTF; CDR3nt: TGTGCAGCCTGGTCGGGCAGTTCTAATGGCTACACCTTC
abundance: -; d_gene: -; v_gene: TRBV5-4; j_gene: TRBJ1-2; CDR3aa: CASSVLGVYLYGYTF; CDR3nt: TGTGCCAGCAGCGTGCTAGGGGTCTACCTCTATGGCTACACCTTC